This T cell receptor beta chain was observed in a study of T cells in Graves' hyperthyroidism and ophthalmopathy. Looking at the study overall: Peripheral blood was obtained at initial diagnosis, preceding any treatment.

This clonotype was seen only a few times. Trimming pared 8 bases from V and 8 bases from J, leaving 18 bases between. This CDR3 comprises 14 residues. Germline V gene lookup returns CDR1 MDHEN and CDR2 SYDVKM. RNA transcripts were the template for amplifying TCR beta CDR3 regions. The TCR CDR3 was amplified in a first-round RT-PCR using the HTBI primer set. In TCRdb, the multiplex PCR reads were re-called with MiXCR into one record per CDR3 protein. This sample has 250,000 to 300,000 distinct CDR3 sequences, with roughly 20% found just once. Not enrolled were patients with uncontrolled infection, other autoimmune disease, pregnancy or lactation.

The receptor's source is a man aged 45-60 years with Graves' ophthalmopathy. Sequencing was performed on blood. The chain combines TRBV28 with TRBJ2-2, with D unclear. The CDR3 region has the DNA TGTGCCAGCCTCGGGCCAGCCGTTCTTGGGGAGCTGTTTTTT. It translates to CASLGPAVLGELFF.